The 17 T cell receptor beta chains presented below share a single source sample, sequenced in a study of blood T cells in healthy people across ages. Together with a sample-barcoded 5' primer, a J-beta primer mix was included in a second PCR lasting about 7 to 12 cycles. Via MiXCR, TCRdb re-called the 5' RACE reads, giving one row per CDR3 protein. Of 800,000 or so distinct CDR3 sequences listed, about 25% are singletons. These same records also appear under a second study, on T cells of mothers and their children.

The sample consisted of blood. The source of these receptors is a boy aged 5 to 17 in good health.

This clonotype was observed a few times. The chain employs TRBV4-3 and TRBJ1-2, with no clear D. V was clipped by 0 bases and J by 5 bases, with 13 bases between them. Germline assignment: CDR1 LGHNA and CDR2 YSLEER. The CDR3 covers 15 residues. CDR3 nucleotides: TGCGCCAGCAGCCAAGATCAAGCAGAAATTTATGGCTACACCTTC. This codes for CASSQDQAEIYGYTF.

The chain couples TRBV18 to TRBJ1-5; D possibly corresponds to TRBD1 (6 bases). V was shortened by 6 bases and J by 4 bases, with 16 bases between the two germline ends. Germline V gene sequence: CDR1 KGHSH, CDR2 LQKENI. There are 15 residues in the CDR3. The CDR3 is CASSDAGASNQPQHF. The CDR3 nucleotides read TGTGCCAGCTCTGACGCGGGGGCGAGTAATCAGCCCCAGCATTTT.

V usage is TRBV11-2 and J usage is TRBJ2-7; 7 nucleotides agree with TRBD2. Trimming took 5 bases from V and 7 from J; bases not matched to a gene: 11. CDR3 length equals 14 residues. Germline loops: CDR1 SGHAT, CDR2 FQNNGV. CDR3 DNA sequence: TGTGCCAGCAGCGGAGGGACTAAACGTGGGGAGCAGTACTTC. Encoded protein: CASSGGTKRGEQYF.

The CDR3 sequence is CASSPSGTITDTQYF. The CDR3, as DNA: TGTGCCAGCAGCCCCTCCGGGACTATAACAGATACGCAGTATTTT. The gene calls are TRBV6-5 and TRBJ2-3, with TRBD2 matching 7 bases. The V gene end was trimmed by 6 bases and the J gene end by 3 bases; junction bases not matched to a gene: 9. Per germline, CDR1 MNHEY and CDR2 SVGAGI. This CDR3 region has 15 residues.

The chain carries TRBV3-1 and TRBJ2-3; weak D call: TRBD2 (5 bases). The CDR3 extends over 17 amino acids. The ends were cut back, 0 bases at V and 2 bases at J, with 15 bases in the middle. Germline CDR1 and CDR2: LGHDT and YNNKEL (reference sequence). This CDR3 is CASSQEGPGYLTDTQYF. The CDR3, as DNA: TGTGCCAGCAGCCAAGAAGGACCGGGGTACCTCACAGATACGCAGTATTTT.

The chain joins TRBV20-1 to TRBJ1-1; 8 bases fit TRBD1. Germline V gives CDR1 DFQATT, CDR2 SNEGSKA (reference sequence). The length of the CDR3 is 14 residues. V lost 1 base and J lost 5; bases outside the gene matches: 6. Written as DNA, the CDR3 is TGCAGTGCTAGAGCCGGACAGGGTGGAACTGAAGCTTTCTTT. The encoded protein is CSARAGQGGTEAFF.

This clonotype occurred many times. This rearrangement joins TRBV27 to TRBJ2-7; 10 bases align to TRBD1. CDR3 size: 15 residues. Germline assignment: CDR1 MNHEY and CDR2 SMNVEV (reference sequence). The ends lost 0 bases at V and 2 bases at J; junction bases unmatched: 1. The CDR3 DNA sequence: TGTGCCAGCAGTTTATCCGGGACAGGGGCCTACGAGCAGTACTTC. Encoded protein: CASSLSGTGAYEQYF.

This clonotype was recorded a few times. As DNA, the CDR3 is TGTGCCAGCAGTTTGATGGGGGGAGACGAAAAACTGTTTTTT. Translating gives CASSLMGGDEKLFF. V and J are TRBV28 and TRBJ1-4; possibly TRBD1 for D (5 bases). The CDR3 contains 14 residues. Trimming cost V 3 bases and J 8 bases, with 13 bases left between them. Germline assignment: CDR1 MDHEN and CDR2 SYDVKM.

This clonotype appeared a few times. The chain joins TRBV7-9 to TRBJ2-5; D could derive from TRBD1 or TRBD2 (6 bases each). V dropped 2 bases and J dropped 3 bases, with 19 bases sitting between them. The CDR3 length is 17 residues. The germline CDR1 and CDR2 sequences are SEHNR and FQNEAQ (reference sequence). CDR3 in DNA: TGTGCCAGCAGCTTATCGGAAAGGGGGGCCCAAGAAGAGACCCAGTACTTC. This codes for CASSLSERGAQEETQYF.

V gene TRBV6-1 combines with J gene TRBJ2-2; either TRBD1 or TRBD2 may supply D (5 bases each). The V gene lost 4 bases and the J gene lost 0 bases, with 15 bases spanning the gap. CDR3 length: 17 residues. Per germline, CDR1 MNHNS and CDR2 SASEGT. The CDR3 DNA follows: TGTGCCAGCAGTGTACCACGGGACGGGACGAACACCGGGGAGCTGTTTTTT. Residues: CASSVPRDGTNTGELFF.

This chain uses TRBV29-1 with TRBJ2-5; a weak D match, TRBD2 (5 bases). The CDR3 extends over 13 amino acids. The germline V gene has CDR1 SQVTM and CDR2 ANQGSEA. Trimming pared 4 bases from V and 2 bases from J, leaving 11 bases between. The CDR3 DNA follows: TGCAGCGTTGTAAGCGGCTATCAAGAGACCCAGTACTTC. Translation: CSVVSGYQETQYF.

Only a few counts were recorded for this clonotype. The chain employs TRBV20-1 and TRBJ2-1; D gene unclear. Trimming pared 3 bases from V and 5 bases from J, leaving 11 bases between. From germline, CDR1 is DFQATT and CDR2 SNEGSKA (reference sequence). This CDR3 region has 13 residues. The CDR3, as DNA: TGCAGTGCTAGGCTGGCCCTAGACAATGAGCAGTTCTTC. It is translated as CSARLALDNEQFF.

This chain joins TRBV20-1 and TRBJ1-5, with TRBD1 identical over 7 bases. J was trimmed by 9 bases and V by 5 bases; bases with no gene match: 10. This CDR3 spans 13 amino acids. Germline V CDR1 and CDR2: DFQATT, SNEGSKA (reference sequence). The CDR3 DNA reads as TGCAGTGCTGGGGGACAGCCCACAAGGCCCCAGCATTTT. Translating gives CSAGGQPTRPQHF.

The chain couples TRBV6-2 or TRBV6-3 to TRBJ1-2; D perhaps matches TRBD1 (6 bases). V lost 4 bases, J lost 3 bases, and 18 bases lay in between. This CDR3 spans 16 amino acids. The germline gives CDR1 MNHEY, CDR2 SVGEGT. The CDR3 nucleotides read TGTGCCAGCAGTTCCACGGACAGAGGGGATTACTATGGCTACACCTTC. Encoded protein: CASSSTDRGDYYGYTF.

This clonotype occurred a few times. V is TRBV4-3 and J is TRBJ2-5; D tentatively fits TRBD1 or TRBD2 (5 bases each). This CDR3 comprises 14 residues. The ends were cut back, 0 bases at V and 7 bases at J, with 12 bases in the middle. Germline CDR1 is LGHNA and CDR2 is YSLEER. CDR3 loop: CASSQDPGRGTQYF. The CDR3, as DNA: TGCGCCAGCAGCCAAGATCCGGGGCGCGGGACCCAGTACTTC.

The sample holds a few counts of this clonotype. The chain is built from TRBV4-3 and TRBJ1-4, with 10 bases that match TRBD1. V shed 0 bases and J 8 bases; nucleotides not matched to a gene: 6. Germline values: CDR1 LGHNA, CDR2 YSLEER. This CDR3 has 16 amino acids. Written as DNA, the CDR3 is TGCGCCAGCAGCCAAGATATCGGGACAGGGGACGAAAAACTGTTTTTT. Protein: CASSQDIGTGDEKLFF.

The chain recombines TRBV27 with TRBJ2-4, with 10 bases that match TRBD1. The CDR3 is 17 residues long. CDR1 is MNHEY and CDR2 is SMNVEV in the germline V gene (reference sequence). V lost 2 bases and J lost 1; bases outside the gene matches: 5. The CDR3 sequence: CASSLRGTGEAKNIQYF. CDR3 nucleotide sequence: TGTGCCAGCAGTTTACGGGGGACAGGGGAGGCCAAAAACATTCAGTACTTC.